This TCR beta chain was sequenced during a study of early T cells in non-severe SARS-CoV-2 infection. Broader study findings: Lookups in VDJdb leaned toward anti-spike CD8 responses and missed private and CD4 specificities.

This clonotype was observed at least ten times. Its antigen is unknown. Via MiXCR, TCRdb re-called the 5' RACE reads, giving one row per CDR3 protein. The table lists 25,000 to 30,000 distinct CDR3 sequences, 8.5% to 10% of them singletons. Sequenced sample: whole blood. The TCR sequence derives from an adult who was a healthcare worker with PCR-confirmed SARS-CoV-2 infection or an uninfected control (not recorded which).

In nucleotides, the CDR3 is TGTGCCTGGGGAAAGGCGGACATCGAGACCCAGTACTTC. Translation gives CAWGKADIETQYF. This rearrangement joins TRBV30 to TRBJ2-5; tentatively, D is TRBD1 (5 bases). CDR1 is GTSNPN and CDR2 is SVGIG in the germline V gene (reference sequence). The CDR3 sequence is 13 residues long. Trimming left V 5 bases short and J 5 bases short, with 15 bases between.